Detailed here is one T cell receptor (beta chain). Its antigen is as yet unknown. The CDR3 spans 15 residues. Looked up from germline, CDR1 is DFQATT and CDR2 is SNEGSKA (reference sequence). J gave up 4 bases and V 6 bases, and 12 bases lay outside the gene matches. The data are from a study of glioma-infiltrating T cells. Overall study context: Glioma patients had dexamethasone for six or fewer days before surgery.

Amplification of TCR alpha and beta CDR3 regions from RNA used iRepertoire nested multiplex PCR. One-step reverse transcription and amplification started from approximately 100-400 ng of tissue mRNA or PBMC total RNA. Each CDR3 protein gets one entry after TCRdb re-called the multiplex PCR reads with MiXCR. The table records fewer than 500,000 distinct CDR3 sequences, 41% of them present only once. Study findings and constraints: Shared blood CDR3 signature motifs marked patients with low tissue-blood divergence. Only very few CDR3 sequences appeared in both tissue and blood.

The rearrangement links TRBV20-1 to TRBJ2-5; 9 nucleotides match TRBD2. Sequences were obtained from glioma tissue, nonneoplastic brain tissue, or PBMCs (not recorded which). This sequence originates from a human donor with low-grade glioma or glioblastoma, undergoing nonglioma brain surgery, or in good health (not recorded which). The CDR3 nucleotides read TGCAGTGCCCTCGCGGCGGGAGGGCCCGGAGAGACCCAGTACTTC. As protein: CSALAAGGPGETQYF.